Following are 25 T cell receptor beta chains from one sample sequenced in a study of blood T cell repertoires in COVID-19. Only in-frame clones appear in the TCRdb table, and some are missing; sequencing was by immunoSEQ multiplex PCR. This sample yields 52,000 or so clones, of which approximately 88% are seen a single time; roughly 3.4% belongs to the top ten. Sequenced: peripheral blood. The receptors were gathered from a man aged 40-50 years with COVID-19, enrolled during active disease.

V and J are TRBV11-3 and TRBJ2-2, with 11 positions matching TRBD2. The CDR3 is 17 amino acids. The germline V gene encodes CDR1 SGHNT and CDR2 YENEEA. V dropped 4 bases and J dropped 4; count of bases not matched to a gene: 8. The CDR3 protein is CASSYARLAGSTGELFF. Written as DNA, the CDR3 is TGTGCCAGCAGCTACGCAAGACTAGCGGGGTCCACCGGGGAGCTGTTTTTT.

The genes are TRBV11-2 and TRBJ1-6; D not resolved. Per germline, CDR1 SGHAT and CDR2 FQNNGV. Trimming stripped 0 bases from V and 9 bases from J, with 6 bases between. This CDR3 comprises 13 residues. The chain's CDR3 is CASSLDRGSPLHF. CDR3 DNA sequence: TGTGCCAGCAGCTTAGATCGGGGTTCACCCCTCCACTTT.

J is TRBJ2-3 and V is TRBV24-1; 7 nucleotides align to TRBD2. The CDR3 is 18 residues long. Losses at the gene ends were 3 bases for V and 3 bases for J; bases not matched to a gene: 14. Germline CDR1 reads KGHDR; CDR2 reads SFDVKD. DNA for the CDR3: TGTGCCACCAGTGATCCCCCGGGTGGCGGGAGCGGGACAGATACGCAGTATTTT. It specifies CATSDPPGGGSGTDTQYF.

The genes are TRBV30 and TRBJ2-3, with a tentative D call TRBD1 (5 bases). From germline, CDR1 is GTSNPN and CDR2 SVGIG (reference sequence). V was clipped by 0 bases and J by 7 bases, with 26 bases between them. This CDR3 region has 18 residues. The CDR3 spells CAWSVRVGAGSSMNTQYF. CDR3 in DNA: TGTGCCTGGAGTGTACGGGTTGGGGCCGGTTCATCCATGAATACGCAGTATTTT.

CDR3 residues: CASSEVTANLFYGYTF. For the CDR3, the DNA is TGTGCCAGCAGTGAAGTGACAGCCAATCTTTTCTATGGCTACACCTTC. The genes are TRBV6-1 and TRBJ1-2, with D possibly TRBD1 on 5 matching bases. Germline loops: CDR1 MNHNS, CDR2 SASEGT. This CDR3 is 16 amino acids long. Trimming took off 1 base at V and 4 bases at J, with 16 bases between the two ends.

This rearrangement joins TRBV30 to TRBJ1-2; D gene unclear. The CDR3 is 14 amino acids. From germline, CDR1 is GTSNPN and CDR2 SVGIG (reference sequence). Trimming cost V 2 bases and J 4 bases, with 14 bases left between them. CDR3 sequence reads: CAWSRERAGYGYTF. CDR3 sequence (DNA): TGTGCCTGGAGTCGTGAGAGGGCGGGCTATGGCTACACCTTC.

CDR3 in amino acids: CASTAGSRQPQHF. The CDR3 DNA reads as TGTGCCAGCACCGCGGGGTCCCGGCAGCCCCAGCATTTT. This chain joins TRBV2 and TRBJ1-5, with D uncertain. CDR3 length equals 13 residues. In germline, CDR1 is SNHLY, CDR2 FYNNEI. V dropped 7 bases and J dropped 7 bases, with 14 bases sitting between them.

The chain carries TRBV30 and TRBJ1-3; 11 nucleotides match TRBD1. Germline assignment: CDR1 GTSNPN and CDR2 SVGIG (reference sequence). This CDR3 is 14 amino acids long. V was pared by 3 bases and J by 7 bases, with 5 bases of the junction left unmatched. CDR3 DNA sequence: TGTGCCTGGAGCGGACAGGGGGCCGGGAACACCATATATTTT. Protein product: CAWSGQGAGNTIYF.

This clone was counted a single time. V is TRBV27 and J is TRBJ2-7; 7 positions match TRBD2. This CDR3 region has 14 residues. Trimming took 2 bases from V and 2 from J; bases not matched to a gene: 3. Germline-derived CDR1 and CDR2 are MNHEY and SMNVEV (reference sequence). The CDR3 bases are TGTGCCAGCAGTTTACTAGCGGTACCCTACGAGCAGTACTTC. This codes for CASSLLAVPYEQYF.

V is TRBV11-2 and J is TRBJ1-2, with a weak D call TRBD1 (6 bases). CDR3 length equals 12 residues. CDR1 is SGHAT and CDR2 is FQNNGV in the germline V gene. Between the trimmed V and J ends, which lost 9 bases and 0 bases, there was a span of 8 bases. CDR3 region: CASGQTNYGYTF. DNA of the CDR3: TGTGCCAGTGGACAGACTAACTATGGCTACACCTTC.

The CDR3 bases are TGTGCCAGCAGCCAAGAGGGGCGGGGGGCAAACACAGATACGCAGTATTTT. Protein product: CASSQEGRGANTDTQYF. This rearrangement joins TRBV3-1 (or the pseudogene TRBV3-2) to TRBJ2-3, with 8 bases aligning to TRBD2. Germline CDR1 and CDR2: LGHDT and YNNKEL (reference sequence). The CDR3 totals 17 residues. J gave up 2 bases and V 0 bases, and 7 bases lay outside the gene matches.

This rearrangement joins TRBV2 to TRBJ1-5, with 7 bases fitting TRBD1. This CDR3 has 14 amino acids. Looked up from germline, CDR1 is SNHLY and CDR2 is FYNNEI. The V gene end was trimmed by 6 bases and the J gene end by 3 bases; junction bases not matched to a gene: 5. The CDR3 sequence is CASSPTGHNQPQHF. CDR3 sequence (DNA): TGTGCCAGCAGCCCGACAGGGCACAATCAGCCCCAGCATTTT.

The chain uses TRBV7-3 and TRBJ2-3; 12 bases agree with TRBD2. With V trimmed by 5 bases and J by 1 base, 7 bases remained unmatched. CDR1 is SGHTA, CDR2 FQGTGA, per germline. CDR3 size: 17 residues. Here the CDR3 DNA reads TGTGCCAGCAGCACCCTAGCGGGAGGGCTCGGCACAGATACGCAGTATTTT. This translates into CASSTLAGGLGTDTQYF.

A single count supports this clone. The gene calls are TRBV19 and TRBJ1-5; no reliable D call. The V end was cut by 3 bases, the J end by 5 bases, with 11 bases between. The V gene's germline CDR1 is LNHDA and CDR2 SQIVND (reference sequence). This CDR3 has 14 residues. The CDR3 reads CASSIGHSYQPQHF. The CDR3 coding sequence is TGTGCCAGTAGTATCGGTCACTCCTATCAGCCCCAGCATTTT.

This chain connects TRBV5-1 to TRBJ2-1, with 13 positions matching TRBD2. CDR1 and CDR2 from the germline V gene are SGHRS and YFSETQ. The CDR3 covers 16 residues. Trimming at V came to 4 bases and at J to 2 bases, leaving 3 bases not matched to a gene. CDR3 nucleotide sequence: TGCGCCAGCAGCCCCGGACTAGCGGGAGCCTACAATGAGCAGTTCTTC. This translates into CASSPGLAGAYNEQFF.

The chain uses TRBV19 and TRBJ2-3; 10 bases align to TRBD2. This CDR3 has 15 amino acids. From germline, CDR1 is LNHDA and CDR2 SQIVND (reference sequence). V was clipped by 5 bases and J by 3 bases; unmatched bases: 5. CDR3 sequence: CASSWTSGRTDTQYF. The DNA for the CDR3 is TGTGCCAGTAGTTGGACTAGCGGCAGGACAGATACGCAGTATTTT. Complete variable domain (other parts from reference TRBV19 and TRBJ2-3): DGGITQSPKYLFRKEGQNVTLSCEQNLNHDAMYWYRQDPGQGLRLIYYSQIVNDFQKGDIAEGYSVSREKKESFPLTVTSAQKNPTAFYLCASSWTSGRTDTQYFGPGTRLTVL.

To note about this clone: Relative to the germline gene, one junction end is altered; a read error may explain this. The CDR3 protein is CASSQDRTTSHEQYF. The CDR3 coding sequence is TGTGCCAGCAGCCAAGATAGGACTACCTCCCACGAGCAGTACTTC. The chain links TRBV3-1 (or the pseudogene TRBV3-2) to TRBJ2-7, with D maybe TRBD2 (6 bases). The CDR3 length is 15 residues. Germline CDR1 LGHDT, CDR2 YNNKEL (reference sequence).

CDR3 sequence (DNA): TGTGCCAGCACCTATGGCCCCTGGGGGACACAACCGGTCGGGGAGCTGTTTTTT. Amino acid sequence: CASTYGPWGTQPVGELFF. This chain links TRBV7-9 with TRBJ2-2; a possible D gene is TRBD1 (6 bases). Between the trimmed V and J ends, which lost 7 bases and 7 bases, there was a span of 28 bases. From germline, CDR1 is SEHNR and CDR2 FQNEAQ (reference sequence). The CDR3 has 18 amino acids.

The table lists this clone with a count of one. The V gene is TRBV10-3, the J gene TRBJ1-2; 9 nucleotides match TRBD1. The CDR3 loop spans 15 amino acids. The V and J ends lost 5 bases and 4 bases, in that order; junction bases with no gene match: 8. The germline gives CDR1 ENHRY, CDR2 SYGVKD. CDR3 protein: CAISPIMGQGYGYTF. The CDR3 DNA follows: TGTGCCATCAGTCCTATTATGGGACAGGGCTATGGCTACACCTTC.

Only a few counts were recorded for this clone. At one boundary the junction diverges from the germline segment, which might be a read error. The chain carries TRBV14 and TRBJ2-7; D uncertain. The germline V gene encodes CDR1 SGHDN and CDR2 FVKESK. The CDR3 sequence is 11 residues long. Here the CDR3 reads CASRQGAEQYF. For the CDR3, the DNA is TGTGCCAGCAGGCAAGGCGCCGAGCAGTACTTC.

In regard to this clone: In the same sample, other DNA sequences code for this CDR3. The chain carries TRBV30 and TRBJ2-7; the D gene is possibly TRBD1 (6 bases). The CDR3 is 18 amino acids. Germline CDR1 is GTSNPN and CDR2 is SVGIG (reference sequence). V was clipped by 3 bases and J by 1 base, with 25 bases between them. The CDR3 loop reads CAWRHTGGASPTSYEQYF. In DNA form, the CDR3 reads TGTGCCTGGAGGCATACTGGGGGCGCGAGCCCCACTTCCTACGAGCAGTACTTC.

The rearrangement joins TRBV29-1 to TRBJ2-5; 9 bases align to TRBD1. The CDR3 sequence is 14 residues long. Trimming cost V 7 bases and J 2 bases; bases outside gene matches: 8. Per the germline V gene, CDR1 is SQVTM and CDR2 is ANQGSEA. Here the CDR3 reads CSGTGGIGQETQYF. CDR3 nucleotide sequence: TGCAGCGGTACAGGGGGCATTGGTCAAGAGACCCAGTACTTC.

The chain is built from TRBV28 and TRBJ1-3; 10 bases line up with TRBD1. The CDR3 runs 16 residues. Germline CDR1 MDHEN, CDR2 SYDVKM. V was pared by 5 bases and J by 0 bases, with 4 bases of the junction left unmatched. The CDR3 region is CASSDWTGGSGNTIYF. CDR3 nucleotides: TGTGCCAGCAGTGATTGGACAGGGGGCTCTGGAAACACCATATATTTT.

The rearrangement uses TRBV12-3 or TRBV12-4 and TRBJ2-7; 7 nucleotides line up with TRBD1. With V trimmed by 4 bases and J by 2 bases, 2 bases remained unmatched. The CDR3 consists of 13 residues. Written as DNA, the CDR3 is TGTGCCAGCAGTTCGGGACAGCCCTACGAGCAGTACTTC. Translation gives CASSSGQPYEQYF.

The chain carries TRBV5-4 and TRBJ1-3; D gene unclear. The CDR3 runs to 11 residues. Trimming stripped 10 bases from V and 3 bases from J, with 8 bases between. The germline V gene encodes CDR1 SGHNT and CDR2 YYREEE (reference sequence). Here the CDR3 DNA reads TGTGCCCTGCAGCGTGGAAACACCATATATTTT. It is translated as CALQRGNTIYF.